Following are 19 T cell receptor beta chains from one sample sequenced in a study of vaccination and CD4 T cells after COVID-19. Treatment in this sample: roughly nine-day PBMC culture with coronavirus spike peptide pools or control peptides (ViraFEST assay). No antigen is known for these receptors. With the Oncomine TCR Beta short-read assay, DNA from cultured CD4+ T cells was sequenced. TCRdb fed the PCR reads into MiXCR, producing one record per CDR3 protein. The table includes about 19,000 distinct CDR3 sequences, 35% to 50% detected once. The sequences come from CD4+ T cells from blood, cultured in vitro, collected after SARS-CoV-2 vaccination. The source of these receptors is a human donor who had recovered from COVID-19.

The rearrangement uses TRBV6-1 and TRBJ1-1; 7 bases map to TRBD1. V was clipped by 8 bases and J by 3 bases; unmatched bases: 6. This CDR3 region has 13 residues. Germline V lookup: CDR1 MNHNS, CDR2 SASEGT. The CDR3 loop reads CASGQDWDTEAFF. The CDR3 region has the DNA TGTGCCAGCGGACAGGATTGGGACACTGAAGCTTTCTTT.

This clonotype was seen a handful of times. V gene TRBV25-1 combines with J gene TRBJ1-5; tentative D call: TRBD1 (6 bases). The V end lost 1 base, the J end lost 7 bases, and 8 bases lay between the germline ends. Per the germline V gene, CDR1 is MGHDK and CDR2 is SYGVNS. The CDR3 length is 13 residues. CDR3 protein: CASSEFGGQPQHF. In nucleotides, the CDR3 is TGTGCCAGCAGTGAATTTGGGGGCCAGCCCCAGCATTTT.

As for this clonotype: No conserved phenylalanine or tryptophan is present at the end of the CDR3, so a read error is the likely explanation. CDR3 amino acids: CSAPFDTPNYGYTL. The DNA of the CDR3 is TGCAGTGCTCCTTTCGACACTCCTAACTATGGCTACACCCTC. V usage is TRBV20-1 and J usage is TRBJ1-2; D is uncertain. The CDR3 consists of 14 residues. Deletions cut 5 bases from V and 0 bases from J, with 13 bases between. Germline-derived CDR1 and CDR2 are DFQATT and SNEGSKA (reference sequence).

The table lists this clonotype with a few counts. CDR3: CASPRAGNTEAFF. The CDR3 DNA sequence: TGTGCCAGTCCCCGGGCGGGAAACACTGAAGCTTTCTTT. The genes are TRBV6-2 or TRBV6-3 and TRBJ1-1; D is unclear. Looked up from germline, CDR1 is MNHEY and CDR2 is SVGEGT. V was cut by 9 bases and J by 2 bases, with 13 bases left in between. This CDR3 comprises 13 residues.

The chain employs TRBV4-1 and TRBJ2-7; no clear D gene. V lost 3 bases and J 3 bases, leaving 12 bases between the germline ends. CDR3 size: 14 residues. Germline assignment: CDR1 MGHRA and CDR2 YSYEKL. CDR3 sequence reads: CASSQSASHYEQYF. In nucleotides, the CDR3 is TGCGCCAGCAGCCAGTCAGCCTCTCACTACGAGCAGTACTTC.

The V call is TRBV18, the J call TRBJ2-5; 9 bases are shared with TRBD1. CDR3 length: 15 residues. The germline CDR1 and CDR2 sequences are KGHSH and LQKENI. The J segment lost 1 base and the V segment lost 4 bases, leaving 4 bases of the junction unmatched. In DNA, the CDR3 is TGTGCCAGCTCACTCCGGGACAGGGCCCAAGAGACCCAGTACTTC. It is translated as CASSLRDRAQETQYF.

This clonotype was picked up a small number of times. This rearrangement joins TRBV9 to TRBJ2-5; 8 bases are a match to TRBD2. With V trimmed by 2 bases and J by 3 bases, 6 bases remained unmatched. The CDR3 is made up of 15 amino acids. In germline, CDR1 is SGDLS, CDR2 YYNGEE. The CDR3 nucleotides are TGTGCCAGCAGCGTTTCACTAGCGGTTAAAGAGACCCAGTACTTC. As protein: CASSVSLAVKETQYF.

This clonotype has only a few counts. The rearrangement uses TRBV15 and TRBJ1-1; 7 bases line up with TRBD1. The CDR3 loop spans 15 amino acids. Germline lookup yields CDR1 LNHNV and CDR2 YYDKDF (reference sequence). The trim removed 2 bases at V and 10 bases at J, leaving 13 bases unmatched. The CDR3 region is CATSRRLTGTGGAFF. The CDR3 coding sequence is TGTGCCACCAGCAGACGCCTGACAGGGACCGGGGGAGCTTTCTTT.

The rearrangement joins TRBV25-1 to TRBJ1-2, with D unresolved. The CDR3 is 16 amino acids. V lost 1 base to trimming and J lost 8 bases, with 20 bases between them. CDR1 MGHDK and CDR2 SYGVNS come from the germline V gene. The CDR3 bases are TGTGCCAGCAGTGAATCCATGATGCCGAGTGTTTGGGGCTACACCTTC. Translating gives CASSESMMPSVWGYTF.

The gene calls are TRBV7-6 and TRBJ2-7, with D possibly TRBD2 on 6 matching bases. The CDR3 loop spans 16 amino acids. Germline CDR1 is SGHVS and CDR2 is FNYEAQ. V was cut by 5 bases and J by 6 bases, with 23 bases left in between. The CDR3: CASSPGTAEGAFEQYF. CDR3 bases: TGTGCCAGCAGCCCAGGGACTGCGGAAGGGGCTTTCGAGCAGTACTTC.

The chain recombines TRBV20-1 with TRBJ1-2; a possible D gene is TRBD1 (5 bases). Germline CDR1 reads DFQATT; CDR2 reads SNEGSKA (reference sequence). The ends were cut back, 0 bases at V and 3 bases at J, with 14 bases in the middle. The CDR3 loop spans 15 amino acids. As DNA, the CDR3 is TGCAGTGCTAGAGAGGGGCGGCGGGGGGACTATGGCTACACCTTC. It is translated as CSAREGRRGDYGYTF.

The chain couples TRBV15 to TRBJ1-5, with TRBD1 matching 7 bases. The CDR3 consists of 15 residues. V lost 3 bases and J lost 7; bases outside the gene matches: 9. Germline V gene lookup returns CDR1 LNHNV and CDR2 YYDKDF (reference sequence). CDR3 residues: CATSRDDRVGQPQHF. CDR3 nucleotides: TGTGCCACCAGCAGGGACGACAGGGTTGGCCAGCCCCAGCATTTT.

Turning to this clonotype: The junction and the germline gene differ at one end; a read error may be behind it. The chain combines TRBV7-9 with TRBJ1-6; 7 positions agree with TRBD1. The CDR3 extends over 16 amino acids. Germline loops: CDR1 SEHNR, CDR2 FQNEAQ (reference sequence). The CDR3 nucleotides read TGTGCCAGCAGCTCCACGGGGGACCCAGGGGGATCACCCCTCCTCTTT. Encoded protein: CASSSTGDPGGSPLLF.

The chain carries TRBV20-1 and TRBJ2-7, with TRBD2 matching over 11 bases. This CDR3 spans 14 amino acids. Per germline, CDR1 DFQATT and CDR2 SNEGSKA (reference sequence). The V segment lost 6 bases and the J segment 6 bases; nucleotides outside the gene matches: 10. This CDR3 is CSASSGTSGGEQYF. In DNA, the CDR3 is TGCAGTGCGAGTTCCGGGACTAGCGGTGGCGAGCAGTACTTC.

This clonotype was seen a handful of times. V usage is TRBV6-1 and J usage is TRBJ2-2; 7 bases agree with TRBD1. Germline V gene sequence: CDR1 MNHNS, CDR2 SASEGT. The CDR3 covers 13 residues. V was pared by 5 bases and J by 6 bases, with 3 bases of the junction left unmatched. The CDR3 DNA reads as TGTGCCAGCAGTACAACAGGGGCCGGGGAGCTGTTTTTT. Its translation: CASSTTGAGELFF.

The chain joins TRBV20-1 to TRBJ1-2, with a possible D match to TRBD1 (6 bases). V dropped 3 bases and J dropped 2 bases, with 13 bases sitting between them. The V gene's germline CDR1 is DFQATT and CDR2 SNEGSKA (reference sequence). CDR3 size: 14 residues. CDR3 nucleotide sequence: TGCAGTGCTAGTGGCGACAGGACGAACTATGGCTACACCTTC. Amino acid sequence: CSASGDRTNYGYTF.

The V call is TRBV5-6, the J call TRBJ2-5, with 7 positions matching TRBD1. CDR3 size: 15 residues. V lost 3 bases and J lost 3; bases outside the gene matches: 8. The V gene's germline CDR1 is SGHDT and CDR2 YYEEEE. This CDR3 reads CASSYYKGTEETQYF. DNA of the CDR3: TGTGCCAGCAGCTACTACAAGGGGACAGAAGAGACCCAGTACTTC.

The CDR3 bases are TGTGCCTGGAGTGTAGCCTATGGCTACACCTTC. As protein: CAWSVAYGYTF. The chain combines TRBV30 with TRBJ1-2; D not certain. CDR3 length: 11 amino acids. Germline V gene lookup returns CDR1 GTSNPN and CDR2 SVGIG (reference sequence). V was shortened by 0 bases and J by 4 bases, with 3 bases between the two germline ends.

CDR3 residues: CASSSGTMEGETQYF. The CDR3 nucleotides read TGTGCCAGCAGCTCAGGTACCATGGAGGGAGAGACCCAGTACTTC. The rearrangement links TRBV5-4 to TRBJ2-5; weak D call: TRBD2 (6 bases). Trimming took 3 bases from V and 4 from J, leaving 16 bases between them. The CDR3 runs to 15 residues. The V gene's germline CDR1 is SGHNT and CDR2 YYREEE (reference sequence).